This T cell receptor beta chain was recovered during a study of blood T cell repertoires in COVID-19 (dated by TCRdb to the early 2020s). General notes on the study: Collaborator samples came from the United States, Italy and Spain and covered acute and convalescent phases of COVID-19. Subjects who had been exposed to COVID-19, were actively infected with it, or had recovered from it provided the deeply sampled blood TCRbeta repertoires that made up the dataset. The sample metadata nearly always contained a de-identified subject ID, COVID-19 status, age in years and sex. The material from the prospective study consisted of cDNA or gDNA derived from T cells, B-cell-depleted T cells, or PBMCs. The repertoires were released in a freely available public database intended as a resource for research on the immune response to SARS-CoV-2. The samples were drawn from two sources: the first 160 participants of the ongoing ImmuneRACE study, and some 1,300 subjects contributed by 6 global collaborators. Where HLA class I and class II types were available, the types were taken from metadata supplied by the sample provider, not from assay-based typing. Here is what the overall study found, with its caveats: The amount of clinical and demographic metadata varied by source and participant and was provided uncurated.

For this clone: This receptor's antigen is unknown. Base qualities are not recorded, but no much larger clone differs from it by a single base.

TCRbeta CDR3 regions were amplified from genomic DNA using the immunoSEQ Assay, a bias-controlled multiplex PCR. In the original analysis: Nucleated cell counts per sample were estimated from amplification of reference gene primers within the assay. To quantify the absolute abundance of each unique TCRbeta CDR3 rearrangement, sequence reads were collapsed and filtered. Productive Simpson clonality was computed per sample as the square root of Simpson's diversity index over productive rearrangements. In its TCRdb copy, this immuneACCESS table keeps in-frame sequences only and misses some clones. Where compared with another copy, unresolved V genes explain less than half of these, and the others have no known cause. V, J and clone size were drawn from that table, and D and trimming were deduced from the DNA. The sample records about 170,000 clones, 85% of which are singletons. The ten largest make up 3% to 3.5% of the sample.

The collaborating institutions used their own protocols to collect whole blood in K2EDTA tubes. For TCRbeta analysis, collaborator samples were shipped as frozen whole blood, as isolated PBMCs, or as DNA extracted from either sample type. From a lookup of the germline V gene, CDR1 and CDR2 are SGDLS and YYNGEE. V is trimmed back by 3 bases and J by 4 bases, and the junction contains 8 bases that no gene match accounts for. Reading from cysteine to phenylalanine, the CDR3 counts 15 amino acids. The retained sequence is limited to the CDR3, 45 bases, with the frame set at the first base. The TCR was taken from a human donor with acute or convalescent COVID-19. The donor label of this sample is uncertain. This receptor chain uses TRBV9 and TRBJ2-3; 7 of the junction bases match TRBD1. Sequenced input: peripheral blood. The CDR3 reads CASSETGFGADTQYF. The nucleotides are TGTGCCAGCAGCGAGACAGGGTTTGGGGCAGATACGCAGTATTTT.